The 22 T cell receptor beta chains below come from one sample, sequenced in a study of blood T cell repertoires in COVID-19. Data came from immunoSEQ multiplex PCR; TCRdb stores just in-frame clones and leaves some out. The data contain approximately 140,000 clones, approximately 82% of them singletons. Sequenced sample: peripheral blood. The receptors come from a human donor with acute or convalescent COVID-19. The donor label of this sample is uncertain.

This clone was seen just once. The V and J genes are TRBV6-1 and TRBJ2-1; D gene uncertain. Trimming removed 2 bases from V and 7 bases from J, with 12 bases in between. Germline V lookup: CDR1 MNHNS, CDR2 SASEGT. The CDR3 sequence is 14 residues long. The CDR3 loop is CASSESGPGNEQFF. The CDR3 DNA sequence: TGTGCCAGCAGTGAATCGGGTCCCGGGAATGAGCAGTTCTTC.

This chain joins TRBV27 and TRBJ2-2; 7 bases match TRBD1. The V gene's germline CDR1 is MNHEY and CDR2 SMNVEV (reference sequence). This CDR3 has 16 amino acids. V shed 5 bases, J shed 3 bases, and the junction held 9 bases outside the gene matches. In nucleotides, the CDR3 is TGTGCCAGCAGTAAGAGACAGGGTTGGGACACCGGGGAGCTGTTTTTT. It specifies CASSKRQGWDTGELFF.

V is TRBV4-3 and J is TRBJ1-4; maybe TRBD1 (6 bases). V dropped 1 base and J dropped 8 bases, with 8 bases sitting between them. CDR1 is LGHNA and CDR2 is YSLEER in the germline V gene. The CDR3 runs 13 residues. The CDR3 sequence is CASSQVQGEKLFF. The DNA for the CDR3 is TGCGCCAGCAGCCAAGTGCAGGGGGAAAAACTGTTTTTT.

The chain couples TRBV7-2 to TRBJ1-2; TRBD1 matches at 7 bases. Germline CDR1 reads SGHTA; CDR2 reads FQGNSA. The V segment lost 5 bases and the J segment 14 bases; nucleotides outside the gene matches: 14. The length of the CDR3 is 13 residues. CDR3 DNA sequence: TGTGCCAGCAGCGTCAACAGACAGGGACCGGGGACCTTC. Protein sequence: CASSVNRQGPGTF.

J is TRBJ1-4 and V is TRBV12-3 or TRBV12-4; D call uncertain. CDR3 length: 13 residues. V was clipped by 3 bases and J by 13 bases, with 15 bases between them. Here the CDR3 DNA reads TGTGCCAGCAGTTTTTCCCGGCCTGAGGGACTGTTTTTT. Its protein product is CASSFSRPEGLFF.

The CDR3 is CASSTGGLLLEQYF. DNA for the CDR3: TGTGCCAGTAGTACCGGGGGGCTCCTGTTGGAGCAGTACTTC. V usage is TRBV19 and J usage is TRBJ2-7; D perhaps matches TRBD2 (7 bases). Germline CDR1 and CDR2: LNHDA and SQIVND (reference sequence). The ends were cut back, 4 bases at V and 7 bases at J, with 17 bases in the middle. CDR3 length: 14 amino acids.

V and J are TRBV7-9 and TRBJ1-6; unclear D gene. The V end lost 4 bases, the J end lost 13 bases, and 8 bases lay between the germline ends. Germline V CDR1 and CDR2: SEHNR, FQNEAQ (reference sequence). The CDR3 spans 11 residues. The CDR3 DNA reads as TGTGCCAGCAGCTCCTCGGAGCCCCTCCACTTT. As protein: CASSSSEPLHF.

The V call is TRBV7-9, the J call TRBJ1-2; 9 bases match TRBD1. Germline V gene lookup returns CDR1 SEHNR and CDR2 FQNEAQ (reference sequence). This CDR3 contains 16 residues. V lost 1 base, J lost 6 bases, and 9 bases stayed unmatched. The CDR3 loop reads CASSLDLTGGSDGYTF. CDR3 DNA: TGTGCCAGCAGCTTAGATTTGACAGGGGGATCGGATGGCTACACCTTC.

This chain connects TRBV2 to TRBJ2-2, with D tentatively TRBD2 (6 bases). Germline assignment: CDR1 SNHLY and CDR2 FYNNEI. The CDR3 loop spans 15 amino acids. Trimming took 9 bases from V and 6 from J, leaving 20 bases between them. CDR3 loop: CARGPGGNRAGELFF. CDR3 DNA: TGTGCCAGAGGGCCAGGAGGGAATCGGGCCGGGGAGCTGTTTTTT. Full variable domain (remainder filled in from reference TRBV2 and TRBJ2-2): EPEVTQTPSHQVTQMGQEVILRCVPISNHLYFYWYRQILGQKVEFLVSFYNNEISEKSEIFDDQFSVERPDGSNFTLKIRSTKLEDSAMYFCARGPGGNRAGELFFGEGSRLTVL.

This clone has only a few counts. The chain carries TRBV9 and TRBJ1-2; D is ambiguous. Germline assignment: CDR1 SGDLS and CDR2 YYNGEE. V dropped 0 bases and J dropped 2 bases, with 5 bases sitting between them. The CDR3 covers 13 residues. The CDR3, as DNA: TGTGCCAGCAGCGTAGACCAGAACTATGGCTACACCTTC. Translating it yields CASSVDQNYGYTF.

The chain has TRBV5-1 and TRBJ1-1; 8 nucleotides agree with TRBD1. The CDR3 has 16 amino acids. Trimming took 6 bases from V and 5 from J; bases not matched to a gene: 15. CDR1 is SGHRS, CDR2 YFSETQ, per germline. The CDR3 coding sequence is TGCGCCAGCACCGGACTGGCAGGGGGCTTCGAAACTGAAGCTTTCTTT. Protein sequence: CASTGLAGGFETEAFF. The variable domain in full, completed from reference TRBV5-1 and TRBJ1-1, reads KAGVTQTPRYLIKTRGQQVTLSCSPISGHRSVSWYQQTPGQGLQFLFEYFSETQRNKGNFPGRFSGRQFSNSRSEMNVSTLELGDSALYLCASTGLAGGFETEAFFGQGTRLTVV.

The V gene is TRBV7-2, the J gene TRBJ2-7; D perhaps matches TRBD1 (7 bases). Germline values: CDR1 SGHTA, CDR2 FQGNSA. The CDR3 loop spans 14 amino acids. V gave up 5 bases and J gave up 2 bases, with 13 bases separating them. The CDR3 loop is CASSGGTVAYEQYF. CDR3 bases: TGTGCCAGCAGCGGGGGGACAGTCGCCTACGAGCAGTACTTC.

The chain combines TRBV2 with TRBJ1-6, with TRBD1 matching 7 bases. The length of the CDR3 is 17 residues. Trimming removed 8 bases from V and 9 bases from J; junction bases left unmatched: 19. Per the germline V gene, CDR1 is SNHLY and CDR2 is FYNNEI. The CDR3 spells CASSRWGTGESGSPLHF. CDR3 DNA: TGTGCCAGCTCCCGGTGGGGCACAGGGGAGAGCGGTTCACCCCTCCACTTT.

The J gene is TRBJ2-7, the V gene TRBV29-1; TRBD1 might be the D (5 bases). Trimming stripped 5 bases from V and 2 bases from J, with 10 bases between. Germline values: CDR1 SQVTM, CDR2 ANQGSEA. This CDR3 has 12 residues. CDR3 sequence reads: CSVRQGAYEQYF. The CDR3 nucleotides are TGCAGCGTTAGGCAGGGCGCCTACGAGCAGTACTTC.

In its sample, this clone was seen once. The rearrangement joins TRBV5-4 to TRBJ2-6, with D maybe TRBD2 (5 bases). CDR3 length equals 16 residues. Trimming took 1 base from V and 0 from J, leaving 8 bases between them. Per germline, CDR1 SGHNT and CDR2 YYREEE (reference sequence). The CDR3 sequence: CASSLRRDSGANVLTF. DNA of the CDR3: TGTGCCAGCAGCTTGAGACGGGACTCTGGGGCCAACGTCCTGACTTTC.

The chain recombines TRBV30 with TRBJ1-2; perhaps TRBD1 as D (6 bases). The V gene lost 3 bases and the J gene lost 3 bases, with 20 bases spanning the gap. Germline V gene lookup returns CDR1 GTSNPN and CDR2 SVGIG (reference sequence). The CDR3 covers 16 residues. CDR3 in DNA: TGTGCCTGGAGAAAACGGGGGGGGCTCATGTACTATGGCTACACCTTC. It translates to CAWRKRGGLMYYGYTF. The variable domain in full, completed from reference TRBV30 and TRBJ1-2, reads SQTIHQWPATLVQPVGSPLSLECTVEGTSNPNLYWYRQAAGRGLQLLFYSVGIGQISSEVPQNLSASRPQDRQFILSSKKLLLSDSGFYLCAWRKRGGLMYYGYTFGSGTRLTVV.

This chain joins TRBV19 and TRBJ1-4; TRBD1 aligns across 10 bases. CDR3 length: 16 residues. With 4 bases clipped from V and 8 bases from J, the junction kept 10 bases outside the gene matches. CDR1 LNHDA and CDR2 SQIVND come from the germline V gene (reference sequence). The CDR3 coding sequence is TGTGCCAGTAGTACCTACAGGACAGGGGGGAACGAAAAACTGTTTTTT. This codes for CASSTYRTGGNEKLFF.

V and J are TRBV5-4 and TRBJ1-5; no definite D call. This CDR3 spans 12 amino acids. CDR1 is SGHNT, CDR2 YYREEE, per germline (reference sequence). V gave up 3 bases and J gave up 9 bases, with 10 bases separating them. As DNA, the CDR3 is TGTGCCAGCAGCTCTGATCGGGGGCCCCAGCATTTT. Protein product: CASSSDRGPQHF.

V is TRBV7-2 and J is TRBJ2-5, with a possible D match to TRBD2 (6 bases). Germline CDR1 is SGHTA and CDR2 is FQGNSA. The CDR3 length is 14 residues. With 2 bases removed from V and 4 bases from J, the gap between germline ends came to 11 bases. CDR3 region: CASSLRRLGETQYF. The CDR3 DNA reads as TGTGCCAGCAGCTTACGCCGACTAGGAGAGACCCAGTACTTC. Filled out from reference TRBV7-2 and TRBJ2-5, the complete variable domain reads GAGVSQSPSNKVTEKGKDVELRCDPISGHTALYWYRQSLGQGLEFLIYFQGNSAPDKSGLPSDRFSAERTGGSVSTLTIQRTQQEDSAVYLCASSLRRLGETQYFGPGTRLLVL.

J is TRBJ2-5 and V is TRBV10-3, with 12 bases that match TRBD1. Losses at the gene ends were 5 bases for V and 4 bases for J; bases not matched to a gene: 11. CDR1 is ENHRY and CDR2 is SYGVKD in the germline V gene. This CDR3 region has 17 residues. This CDR3 reads CAISLTTPGQGAETQYF. CDR3 bases: TGTGCCATCAGTCTCACTACCCCGGGACAGGGGGCAGAGACCCAGTACTTC.

The rearrangement joins TRBV2 to TRBJ2-2; a possible D gene is TRBD2 (5 bases). In germline, CDR1 is SNHLY, CDR2 FYNNEI. V lost 8 bases to trimming and J lost 5 bases, with 18 bases between them. The CDR3 consists of 15 residues. The CDR3 sequence is CASAPVGRGTGELFF. As DNA, the CDR3 is TGTGCCAGCGCTCCAGTCGGCAGAGGGACCGGGGAGCTGTTTTTT.

This clone was observed a single time. This chain uses TRBV6-5 with TRBJ1-2; D gene uncertain. The CDR3 has 14 residues. Trimming shortened V by 7 bases and J by 5 bases, and 17 bases separated the two germline ends. CDR1 and CDR2 from the germline V gene are MNHEY and SVGAGI. The CDR3 DNA is TGTGCCAGCACTCGGGAAAGGGTCGGTTATGGCTACACCTTC. It is translated as CASTRERVGYGYTF.